These 20 T cell receptor beta chains were sequenced from one sample in a study of siplizumab effects on memory and regulatory T cells. The repertoire was sequenced with immunoSEQ multiplex PCR; TCRdb's copy has only in-frame clones and lacks some. The sample comprises 70,000 to 95,000 clones, 80% to 95% of which are singletons, and 5.5% to 7.5% rests with the top ten. Sequenced sample: CD8+ T cells sorted from blood. The receptors stem from a human donor in good health.

The chain couples TRBV6-1 to TRBJ2-7; the D gene could be TRBD1 or TRBD2 (5 bases each). The CDR3 runs to 15 residues. The V and J ends lost 3 bases and 0 bases respectively, with 12 bases between them. The V gene's germline CDR1 is MNHNS and CDR2 SASEGT. CDR3 residues: CASSDGSDSSYEQYF. The CDR3 DNA is TGTGCCAGCAGTGATGGTAGCGACAGCTCCTACGAGCAGTACTTC.

This clone was seen once. The V gene is TRBV5-4, the J gene TRBJ1-1, with a possible D match to TRBD1 (5 bases). The V gene's germline CDR1 is SGHNT and CDR2 YYREEE (reference sequence). The V and J ends lost 0 bases and 4 bases respectively, with 10 bases between them. This CDR3 has 14 amino acids. CDR3 nucleotides: TGTGCCAGCAGCTTGGTCCGGGACCGCACTGAAGCTTTCTTT. Translating gives CASSLVRDRTEAFF.

The chain is built from TRBV5-1 and TRBJ2-7, with D perhaps TRBD2 (5 bases). CDR1 SGHRS and CDR2 YFSETQ come from the germline V gene. The CDR3 sequence is 14 residues long. Between the trimmed V and J ends, which lost 2 bases and 0 bases, there was a span of 9 bases. The CDR3 bases are TGCGCCAGCAGCTTTGAGGGTGGCTCCTACGAGCAGTACTTC. It is translated as CASSFEGGSYEQYF.

The J gene is TRBJ1-5, the V gene TRBV18; TRBD1 agrees at 9 bases. The V segment lost 0 bases and the J segment 6 bases; nucleotides outside the gene matches: 6. CDR3 length: 16 amino acids. Germline V lookup: CDR1 KGHSH, CDR2 LQKENI. CDR3 protein: CASSPPDRGNGQPQHF. The CDR3 DNA reads TGTGCCAGCTCACCACCGGACAGGGGAAATGGTCAGCCCCAGCATTTT.

The genes are TRBV19 and TRBJ2-1, with no clear D. Germline loops: CDR1 LNHDA, CDR2 SQIVND (reference sequence). This CDR3 spans 13 amino acids. V was trimmed by 9 bases and J by 5 bases, leaving 14 bases between them. CDR3 coding DNA: TGTGCCAGCGTGGACGCGTCAAACAATGAGCAGTTCTTC. Amino acid sequence: CASVDASNNEQFF.

The V and J genes are TRBV18 and TRBJ2-5; D is unresolved. The length of the CDR3 is 13 residues. The germline V gene encodes CDR1 KGHSH and CDR2 LQKENI. Trimming removed 3 bases at V and 1 base at J, with 6 bases between. The CDR3 DNA sequence: TGTGCCAGCTCACCTGGCACCCAAGAGACCCAGTACTTC. This sequence encodes CASSPGTQETQYF.

The V call is TRBV19, the J call TRBJ1-2; D is perhaps TRBD1 (5 bases). V was shortened by 7 bases and J by 4 bases, with 10 bases between the two germline ends. This CDR3 contains 12 residues. Per the germline V gene, CDR1 is LNHDA and CDR2 is SQIVND (reference sequence). The CDR3 reads CASTNGAYGYTF. CDR3 DNA sequence: TGTGCCAGTACCAACGGGGCCTATGGCTACACCTTC.

V is TRBV6-5 and J is TRBJ1-1; TRBD1 matches at 8 bases. The CDR3 is made up of 14 amino acids. V shed 6 bases, J shed 7 bases, and the junction held 10 bases outside the gene matches. Germline lookup yields CDR1 MNHEY and CDR2 SVGAGI. The CDR3 DNA sequence: TGTGCCAGCAGCCCGACAGGGGCTGGGATTGAAGCTTTCTTT. This encodes CASSPTGAGIEAFF.

V is TRBV19 and J is TRBJ1-5, with D uncertain. This CDR3 has 15 residues. The germline V and J ends were trimmed by 1 base and 1 base, with 8 bases remaining between them. CDR1 LNHDA and CDR2 SQIVND come from the germline V gene (reference sequence). The CDR3 DNA is TGTGCCAGTAGTATAGTTCACAGAAGCAATCAGCCCCAGCATTTT. It yields the protein CASSIVHRSNQPQHF.

J is TRBJ2-7 and V is TRBV5-4; D is perhaps TRBD2 (6 bases). In germline, CDR1 is SGHNT, CDR2 YYREEE (reference sequence). V lost 2 bases and J 2 bases, leaving 14 bases between the germline ends. This CDR3 region has 15 residues. The CDR3 DNA is TGTGCCAGCAGCTTCGCCGGGGGAAGCCCCTACGAGCAGTACTTC. It yields the protein CASSFAGGSPYEQYF.

The count of this clone is one. V gene TRBV5-1 combines with J gene TRBJ2-1; D possibly corresponds to TRBD2 (6 bases). This CDR3 spans 15 amino acids. V was shortened by 0 bases and J by 4 bases, with 11 bases between the two germline ends. Germline CDR1 reads SGHRS; CDR2 reads YFSETQ. The CDR3 is CASSLDGSVYNEQFF. The DNA of the CDR3 is TGCGCCAGCAGCTTGGACGGGAGCGTGTACAATGAGCAGTTCTTC.

The gene calls are TRBV27 and TRBJ1-6; 7 bases fit TRBD1. The CDR3 covers 16 residues. Trimming removed 0 bases from V and 6 bases from J; junction bases left unmatched: 5. CDR1 and CDR2 (germline): MNHEY, SMNVEV (reference sequence). CDR3 protein: CASSLSGTVINSPLHF. The DNA of the CDR3 is TGTGCCAGCAGTTTATCGGGGACAGTGATTAATTCACCCCTCCACTTT.

This clone is a singleton in its sample. The chain recombines TRBV7-2 with TRBJ1-2; no definite D call. V lost 1 base, J lost 2 bases, and 8 bases lay in between. Germline CDR1 SGHTA, CDR2 FQGNSA. The CDR3 is 14 residues long. The CDR3, as DNA: TGTGCCAGCAGCTTAGATTTAGAGAACTATGGCTACACCTTC. Its protein is CASSLDLENYGYTF.

V and J are TRBV25-1 and TRBJ2-1; D gene ambiguous. Per germline, CDR1 MGHDK and CDR2 SYGVNS. V was pared by 5 bases and J by 0 bases, with 5 bases between. The CDR3 is made up of 13 amino acids. The CDR3 sequence is CASSTSSYNEQFF. DNA of the CDR3: TGTGCCAGCAGTACCAGCTCCTACAATGAGCAGTTCTTC.

The genes are TRBV29-1 and TRBJ1-2; D perhaps matches TRBD1 (5 bases). Trimming took 6 bases from V and 4 from J, leaving 18 bases between them. CDR1 is SQVTM and CDR2 is ANQGSEA in the germline V gene. The CDR3 spans 14 residues. CDR3 DNA: TGCAGCGTGGACCGGGACCGAAGGACCTATGGCTACACCTTC. Its translation: CSVDRDRRTYGYTF.

This clone was counted once. The chain links TRBV27 to TRBJ2-1; 7 positions match TRBD1. The CDR3 sequence is 14 residues long. In germline, CDR1 is MNHEY, CDR2 SMNVEV (reference sequence). V was clipped by 0 bases and J by 6 bases; unmatched bases: 2. Here the CDR3 reads CASSLSAGGNEQFF. For the CDR3, the DNA is TGTGCCAGCAGTTTATCGGCAGGGGGCAATGAGCAGTTCTTC.

This chain uses TRBV6-1 with TRBJ2-3, with 7 bases lining up with TRBD2. Germline assignment: CDR1 MNHNS and CDR2 SASEGT. This CDR3 comprises 15 residues. J gave up 4 bases and V 1 base, and 5 bases lay outside the gene matches. The CDR3 here is CASSEGGGSPDTQYF. In DNA form, the CDR3 reads TGTGCCAGCAGTGAAGGCGGCGGGAGTCCAGATACGCAGTATTTT.

The rearrangement uses TRBV2 and TRBJ1-1; no clear D gene. The germline V and J ends were trimmed by 7 bases and 1 base, with 13 bases remaining between them. There are 14 residues in the CDR3. Germline values: CDR1 SNHLY, CDR2 FYNNEI. The CDR3 DNA reads as TGTGCCAGCATCGGGTCACCGGAGAACACTGAAGCTTTCTTT. It codes for CASIGSPENTEAFF.

The J gene is TRBJ2-1, the V gene TRBV10-3; no clear D. V was trimmed by 3 bases and J by 7 bases, leaving 13 bases between them. The CDR3 length is 14 residues. CDR1 is ENHRY, CDR2 SYGVKD, per germline. CDR3 sequence (DNA): TGTGCCATCAGTGACAAATCAGAGACGAATGAGCAGTTCTTC. Protein: CAISDKSETNEQFF.

The chain carries TRBV7-6 and TRBJ1-5, with D possibly TRBD1 on 5 matching bases. Germline CDR1 and CDR2: SGHVS and FNYEAQ. This CDR3 has 15 residues. Trimming took 5 bases from V and 3 from J, leaving 14 bases between them. The CDR3 here is CASSPLDGHNQPQHF. Written as DNA, the CDR3 is TGTGCCAGCAGCCCATTGGACGGACACAATCAGCCCCAGCATTTT.